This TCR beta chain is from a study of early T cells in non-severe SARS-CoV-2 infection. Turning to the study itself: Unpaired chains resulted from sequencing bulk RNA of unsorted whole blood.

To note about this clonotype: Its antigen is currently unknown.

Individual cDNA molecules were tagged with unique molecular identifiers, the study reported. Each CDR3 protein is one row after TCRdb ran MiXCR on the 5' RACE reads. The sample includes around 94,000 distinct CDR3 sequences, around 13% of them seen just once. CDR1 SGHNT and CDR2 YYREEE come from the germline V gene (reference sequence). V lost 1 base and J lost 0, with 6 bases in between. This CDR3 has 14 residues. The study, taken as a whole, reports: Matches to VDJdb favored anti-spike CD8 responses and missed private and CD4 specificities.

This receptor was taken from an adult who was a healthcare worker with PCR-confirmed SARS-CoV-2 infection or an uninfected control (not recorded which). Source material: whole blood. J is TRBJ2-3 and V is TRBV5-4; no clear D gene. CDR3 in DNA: TGTGCCAGCAGCTTGACGCCAAGCACAGATACGCAGTATTTT. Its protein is CASSLTPSTDTQYF.